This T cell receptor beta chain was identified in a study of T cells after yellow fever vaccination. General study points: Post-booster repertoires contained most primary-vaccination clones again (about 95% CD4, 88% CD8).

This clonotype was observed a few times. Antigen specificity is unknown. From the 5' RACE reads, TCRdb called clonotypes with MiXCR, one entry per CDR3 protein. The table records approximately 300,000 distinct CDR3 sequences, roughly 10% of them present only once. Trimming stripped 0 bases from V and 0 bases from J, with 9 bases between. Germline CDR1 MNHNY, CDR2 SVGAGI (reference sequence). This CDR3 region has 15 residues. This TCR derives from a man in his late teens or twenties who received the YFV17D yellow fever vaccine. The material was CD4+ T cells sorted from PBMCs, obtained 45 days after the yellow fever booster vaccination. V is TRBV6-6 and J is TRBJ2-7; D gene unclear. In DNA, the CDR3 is TGTGCCAGCAGTTACTCAGTGGTCCCCTCCTACGAGCAGTACGTC. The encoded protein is CASSYSVVPSYEQYV.